These 12 T cell receptor beta chains were sequenced from one sample in a study of blood T cell repertoires in COVID-19. Assay used: immunoSEQ multiplex PCR; TCRdb lists only in-frame clones, some missing. Of hundreds of thousands of clones in the sample, 70% to 85% were seen once. The sequencing input was peripheral blood. These receptors were obtained from a woman of 80 years or more with active or convalescent COVID-19.

This chain connects TRBV6-5 to TRBJ1-5; no definite D call. Germline lookup yields CDR1 MNHEY and CDR2 SVGAGI. CDR3 length: 14 residues. The V end was cut by 5 bases, the J end by 6 bases, with 14 bases between. CDR3 DNA: TGTGCCAGCAGTCCTGATGGGTCAGGTCAGCCCCAGCATTTT. Encoded protein: CASSPDGSGQPQHF.

The chain links TRBV10-3 to TRBJ1-3; TRBD1 is a possible D gene (6 bases). V was cut by 10 bases and J by 0 bases, with 16 bases left in between. The V gene's germline CDR1 is ENHRY and CDR2 SYGVKD. This CDR3 has 15 residues. DNA of the CDR3: TGTGCCACCGGACAGAATGATTACTCTGGAAACACCATATATTTT. It encodes CATGQNDYSGNTIYF.

A few counts support this clone. J is TRBJ1-3 and V is TRBV5-1, with 8 bases identical to TRBD1. The CDR3 is 16 residues long. Trimming at V came to 3 bases and at J to 0 bases, leaving 5 bases not matched to a gene. Germline assignment: CDR1 SGHRS and CDR2 YFSETQ. The CDR3 DNA follows: TGCGCCAGCAGCTCGACAGGGGCGTTCTCTGGAAACACCATATATTTT. Translated, it gives CASSSTGAFSGNTIYF.

The rearrangement links TRBV19 to TRBJ1-3; D is possibly TRBD1 (6 bases). The CDR3 totals 14 residues. CDR1 and CDR2 (germline): LNHDA, SQIVND (reference sequence). V gave up 5 bases and J gave up 2 bases, with 10 bases separating them. CDR3 nucleotide sequence: TGTGCCAGTAGTCCCCAGGGGCCTGGAAACACCATATATTTT. Encoded protein: CASSPQGPGNTIYF.

The chain carries TRBV6-2 or TRBV6-3 and TRBJ2-5, with a weak D call TRBD2 (6 bases). Germline V gene data show CDR1 as MNHEY and CDR2 as SVGEGT. The V end was cut by 3 bases, the J end by 4 bases, with 18 bases between. This CDR3 region has 16 residues. For the CDR3, the DNA is TGTGCCAGCAGTTATGACCGGGGGTTGACTAGAGAGACCCAGTACTTC. Translating it yields CASSYDRGLTRETQYF.

J is TRBJ2-3 and V is TRBV7-2; D may be TRBD2 (5 bases). This CDR3 has 15 residues. Per germline, CDR1 SGHTA and CDR2 FQGNSA. V shed 0 bases and J shed 6 bases, with 13 bases lying between them. The CDR3 sequence: CASSLAGLSPDTQYF. The DNA of the CDR3 is TGTGCCAGCAGCTTAGCCGGACTCAGCCCCGATACGCAGTATTTT.

The chain combines TRBV11-2 with TRBJ2-7, with D possibly matching TRBD1 (6 bases). This CDR3 has 13 residues. Germline CDR1 and CDR2: SGHAT and FQNNGV. V was trimmed by 4 bases and J by 2 bases, leaving 9 bases between them. The CDR3 region is CASSSGTTYEQYF. CDR3 nucleotides: TGTGCCAGCAGCTCCGGGACAACCTACGAGCAGTACTTC.

The chain is built from TRBV11-2 and TRBJ2-3; 12 bases are a match to TRBD2. V lost 5 bases, J lost 6 bases, and 3 bases stayed unmatched. CDR1 is SGHAT and CDR2 is FQNNGV in the germline V gene. CDR3 length equals 14 residues. The CDR3: CASSLAGGPDTQYF. The CDR3 nucleotides read TGTGCCAGCAGCCTAGCGGGAGGGCCGGATACGCAGTATTTT. The full variable domain, completed using reference TRBV11-2 and TRBJ2-3, is EAGVAQSPRYKIIEKRQSVAFWCNPISGHATLYWYQQILGQGPKLLIQFQNNGVVDDSQLPKDRFSAERLKGVDSTLKIQPAKLEDSAVYLCASSLAGGPDTQYFGPGTRLTVL.

This clone was detected only once. The V and J genes are TRBV28 and TRBJ1-2; weak D call: TRBD1 (6 bases). Trimming removed 6 bases from V and 5 bases from J, with 13 bases in between. Germline CDR1 is MDHEN and CDR2 is SYDVKM. The CDR3 spans 13 residues. The DNA for the CDR3 is TGTGCCAGCAGCCCAGGACAGATTTATGGCTACACCTTC. Protein: CASSPGQIYGYTF.

V gene TRBV2 combines with J gene TRBJ1-2; D uncertain. CDR1 and CDR2 (germline): SNHLY, FYNNEI. The V and J ends lost 6 bases and 7 bases respectively, with 9 bases between them. The CDR3 sequence is 11 residues long. The CDR3 spells CASSRRGGYTF. The CDR3 coding sequence is TGTGCCAGCAGCCGCAGAGGTGGCTACACCTTC.

The CDR3 DNA is TGTGCCAGCAGCCAGGGGAACGGAGAAGGGGAAAAACTGTTTTTT. Protein product: CASSQGNGEGEKLFF. The rearrangement links TRBV11-2 to TRBJ1-4; TRBD1 is a possible D gene (6 bases). The V gene's germline CDR1 is SGHAT and CDR2 FQNNGV. V lost 5 bases and J lost 8, with 18 bases in between. This CDR3 spans 15 amino acids.

This sequence joins TRBV28 and TRBJ2-3, with 12 nucleotides matching TRBD2. The CDR3 spans 16 residues. Germline V gene data show CDR1 as MDHEN and CDR2 as SYDVKM. J gave up 6 bases and V 5 bases, and 9 bases lay outside the gene matches. CDR3 protein: CASSPTSGRRRDTQYF. The DNA for the CDR3 is TGTGCCAGCAGTCCCACTAGCGGGAGGAGACGGGATACGCAGTATTTT. Together with reference TRBV28 and TRBJ2-3, the CDR3 gives the full variable domain: DVKVTQSSRYLVKRTGEKVFLECVQDMDHENMFWYRQDPGLGLRLIYFSYDVKMKEKGDIPEGYSVSREKKERFSLILESASTNQTSMYLCASSPTSGRRRDTQYFGPGTRLTVL.